The present entry profiles one T cell receptor beta chain with its context. Clones were read by immunoSEQ multiplex PCR, and TCRdb kept only the in-frame ones, dropping some. The sample gives 60,000 to 80,000 clones, approximately 90% of which show up once; approximately 5% is in the top ten. This entry is derived from a study of T cell responses to AZD1222 COVID-19 vaccine. Study at large: Analysis merged second doses at about 4 or about 12 weeks.

This CDR3 is built from 12 residues. V was pared by 0 bases and J by 6 bases, with 7 bases between. CDR1 and CDR2 from the germline V gene are SGHRS and YFSETQ. This chain joins TRBV5-1 and TRBJ2-7; possibly TRBD2 for D (6 bases). Sequenced material: peripheral blood, taken on day 0 of AZD1222 vaccination. The sequence came from an adult in good health. The CDR3 DNA follows: TGCGCCAGCAGCTTGGTGGGGGGCGAGCAGTACTTC. This encodes CASSLVGGEQYF.